This T cell receptor (beta chain) was obtained from a study of fetal regulatory T cell absence and autoimmunity. Study-level results: Pancreas TCRs were oligoclonally enriched versus cord blood, some clones over 95-fold. The oligoclonal enrichment was interpreted as supporting antigen-driven pancreatic autoimmunity before birth in IPEX syndrome.

Germline loops: CDR1 SGHRS, CDR2 YFSETQ. The CDR3 length is 14 residues. Trimming stripped 2 bases from V and 2 bases from J, with 11 bases between. The survey-level immunoSEQ assay was used. Assay: immunoSEQ multiplex PCR; the TCRdb copy retains only in-frame clones and omits some. The repertoire holds more than 85,000 clones, with 60% to 80% as singletons. Worth noting for this clone: Its antigen remains unknown.

Specimen: pancreas tissue. The TCR comes from a male donor with IPEX syndrome. The chain employs TRBV5-1 and TRBJ2-7; D perhaps matches TRBD2 (5 bases). CDR3 sequence reads: CASSFSGSTYEQYF. The DNA of the CDR3 is TGCGCCAGCAGCTTCAGCGGTAGTACCTACGAGCAGTACTTC.